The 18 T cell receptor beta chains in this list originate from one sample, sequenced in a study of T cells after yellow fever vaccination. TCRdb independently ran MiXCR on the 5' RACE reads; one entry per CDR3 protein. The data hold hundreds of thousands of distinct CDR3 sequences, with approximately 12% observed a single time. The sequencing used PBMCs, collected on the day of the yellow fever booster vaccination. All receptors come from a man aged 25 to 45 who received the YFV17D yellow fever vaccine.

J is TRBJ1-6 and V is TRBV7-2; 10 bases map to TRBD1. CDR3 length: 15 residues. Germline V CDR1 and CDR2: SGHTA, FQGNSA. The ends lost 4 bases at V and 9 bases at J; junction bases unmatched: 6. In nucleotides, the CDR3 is TGTGCCAGCAGCTGGACAGGGGGTTTGAGTTCACCCCTCCACTTT. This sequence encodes CASSWTGGLSSPLHF.

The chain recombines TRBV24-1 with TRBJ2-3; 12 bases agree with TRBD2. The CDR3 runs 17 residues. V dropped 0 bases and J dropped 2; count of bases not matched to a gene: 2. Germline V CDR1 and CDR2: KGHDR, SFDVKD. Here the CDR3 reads CATSDLRTSGNTDTQYF. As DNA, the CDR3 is TGTGCCACCAGTGATTTGCGGACTAGCGGGAACACAGATACGCAGTATTTT.

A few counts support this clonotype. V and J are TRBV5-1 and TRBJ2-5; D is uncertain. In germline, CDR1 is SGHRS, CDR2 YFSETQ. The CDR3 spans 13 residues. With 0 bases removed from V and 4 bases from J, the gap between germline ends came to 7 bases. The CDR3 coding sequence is TGCGCCAGCAGCTTGGTGGATGGAGAGACCCAGTACTTC. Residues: CASSLVDGETQYF. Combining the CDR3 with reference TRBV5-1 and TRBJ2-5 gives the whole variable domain KAGVTQTPRYLIKTRGQQVTLSCSPISGHRSVSWYQQTPGQGLQFLFEYFSETQRNKGNFPGRFSGRQFSNSRSEMNVSTLELGDSALYLCASSLVDGETQYFGPGTRLLVL.

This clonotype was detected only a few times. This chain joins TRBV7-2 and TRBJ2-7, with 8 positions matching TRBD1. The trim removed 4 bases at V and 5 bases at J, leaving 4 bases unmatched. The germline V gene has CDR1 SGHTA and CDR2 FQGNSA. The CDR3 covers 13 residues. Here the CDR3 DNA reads TGTGCCAGCAGCTCGACAGGGGCTAACGAGCAGTACTTC. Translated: CASSSTGANEQYF.

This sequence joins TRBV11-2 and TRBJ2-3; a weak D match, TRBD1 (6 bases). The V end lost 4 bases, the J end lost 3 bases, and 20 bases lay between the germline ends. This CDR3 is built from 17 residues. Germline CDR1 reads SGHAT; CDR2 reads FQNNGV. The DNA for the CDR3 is TGTGCCAGCAGCTCCCGATTGACAGGCCCCCTTACAGATACGCAGTATTTT. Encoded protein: CASSSRLTGPLTDTQYF.

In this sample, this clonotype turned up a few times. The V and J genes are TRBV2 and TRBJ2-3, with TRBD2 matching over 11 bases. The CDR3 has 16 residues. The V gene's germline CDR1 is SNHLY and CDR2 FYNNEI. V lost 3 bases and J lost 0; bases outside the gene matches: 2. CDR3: CASSETSGTSTDTQYF. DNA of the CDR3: TGTGCCAGCAGTGAGACTAGCGGGACTAGCACAGATACGCAGTATTTT.

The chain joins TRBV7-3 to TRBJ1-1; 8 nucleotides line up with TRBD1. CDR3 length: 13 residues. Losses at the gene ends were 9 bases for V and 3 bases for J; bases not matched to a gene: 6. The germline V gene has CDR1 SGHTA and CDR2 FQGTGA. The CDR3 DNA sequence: TGTGCCAGTTCCCAGGGGGCAGACACTGAAGCTTTCTTT. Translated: CASSQGADTEAFF.

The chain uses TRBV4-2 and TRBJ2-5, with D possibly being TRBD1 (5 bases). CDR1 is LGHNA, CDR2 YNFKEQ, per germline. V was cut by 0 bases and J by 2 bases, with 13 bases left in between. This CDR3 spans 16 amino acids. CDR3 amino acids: CASSQDRTAGQETQYF. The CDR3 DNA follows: TGTGCCAGCAGCCAAGATCGGACCGCAGGGCAAGAGACCCAGTACTTC.

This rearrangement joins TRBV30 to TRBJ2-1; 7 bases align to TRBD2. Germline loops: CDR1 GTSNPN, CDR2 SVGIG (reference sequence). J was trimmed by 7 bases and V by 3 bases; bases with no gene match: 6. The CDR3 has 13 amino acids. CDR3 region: CAWRSGGLNEQFF. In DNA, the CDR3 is TGTGCCTGGAGGTCGGGAGGCTTGAATGAGCAGTTCTTC.

The CDR3 loop is CASSSGTGSSEQYF. For the CDR3, the DNA is TGTGCCAGCAGCTCCGGGACAGGAAGTTCCGAGCAGTACTTC. The chain links TRBV6-1 to TRBJ2-7; 8 positions match TRBD1. Germline trimming cut 6 bases from V and 6 bases from J; bases unmatched to any gene: 10. CDR1 is MNHNS and CDR2 is SASEGT in the germline V gene. The CDR3 has 14 residues.

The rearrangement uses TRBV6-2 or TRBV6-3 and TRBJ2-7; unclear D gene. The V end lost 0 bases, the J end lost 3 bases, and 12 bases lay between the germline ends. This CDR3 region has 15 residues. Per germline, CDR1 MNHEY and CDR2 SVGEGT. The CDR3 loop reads CASSYSTITSYEQYF. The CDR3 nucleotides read TGTGCCAGCAGTTACTCGACCATCACGAGCTACGAGCAGTACTTC.

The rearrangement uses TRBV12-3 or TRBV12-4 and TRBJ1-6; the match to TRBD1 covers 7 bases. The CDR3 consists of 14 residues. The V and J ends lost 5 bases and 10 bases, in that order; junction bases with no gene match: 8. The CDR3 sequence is CASSRGQAISPLHF. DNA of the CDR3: TGTGCCAGCAGTCGCGGACAGGCAATATCACCCCTCCACTTT.

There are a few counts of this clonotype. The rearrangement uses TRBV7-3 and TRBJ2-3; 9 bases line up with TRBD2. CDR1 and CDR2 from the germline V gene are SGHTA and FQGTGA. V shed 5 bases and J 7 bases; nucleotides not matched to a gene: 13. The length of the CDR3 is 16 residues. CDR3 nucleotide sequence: TGTGCCAGCAGCCTCGGGGCGGGAGGGCCGGGAAATACGCAGTATTTT. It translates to CASSLGAGGPGNTQYF. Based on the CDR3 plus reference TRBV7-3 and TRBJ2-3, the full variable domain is GAGVSQTPSNKVTEKGKYVELRCDPISGHTALYWYRQSLGQGPEFLIYFQGTGAADDSGLPNDRFFAVRPEGSVSTLKIQRTERGDSAVYLCASSLGAGGPGNTQYFGPGTRLTVL.

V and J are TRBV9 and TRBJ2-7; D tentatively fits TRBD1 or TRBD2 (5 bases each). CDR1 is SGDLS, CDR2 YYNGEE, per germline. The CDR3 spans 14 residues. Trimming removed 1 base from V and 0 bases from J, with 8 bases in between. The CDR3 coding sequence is TGTGCCAGCAGCGTACGGGGCAGCTCCTACGAGCAGTACTTC. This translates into CASSVRGSSYEQYF.

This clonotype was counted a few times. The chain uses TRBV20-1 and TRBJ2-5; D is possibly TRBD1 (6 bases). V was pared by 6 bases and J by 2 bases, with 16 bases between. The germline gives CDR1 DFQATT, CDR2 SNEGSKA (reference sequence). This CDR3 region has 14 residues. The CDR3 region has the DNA TGCAGTGCGAGATTCAGGGGTGGGCAAGAGACCCAGTACTTC. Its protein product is CSARFRGGQETQYF.

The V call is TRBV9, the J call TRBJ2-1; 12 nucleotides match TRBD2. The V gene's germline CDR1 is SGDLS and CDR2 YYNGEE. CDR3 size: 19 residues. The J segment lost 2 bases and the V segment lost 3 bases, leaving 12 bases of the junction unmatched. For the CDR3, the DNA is TGTGCCAGCAGCGGGAGACTAGCGGGAGAAGTTGGCCCCTACAATGAGCAGTTCTTC. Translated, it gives CASSGRLAGEVGPYNEQFF.

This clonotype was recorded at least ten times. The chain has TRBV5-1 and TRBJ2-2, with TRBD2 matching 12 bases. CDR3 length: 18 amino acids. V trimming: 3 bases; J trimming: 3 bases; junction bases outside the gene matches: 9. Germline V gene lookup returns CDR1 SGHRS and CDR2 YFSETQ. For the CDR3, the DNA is TGCGCCAGCAGCTCGACGGCTAGCGGGAGGGCCGACACCGGGGAGCTGTTTTTT. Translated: CASSSTASGRADTGELFF.

The CDR3: CASSKPGQGYGYTF. DNA of the CDR3: TGTGCCAGTAGTAAACCGGGACAGGGATATGGCTACACCTTC. The chain is built from TRBV19 and TRBJ1-2, with 9 positions matching TRBD1. The CDR3 consists of 14 residues. The ends lost 4 bases at V and 5 bases at J; junction bases unmatched: 5. Germline-derived CDR1 and CDR2 are LNHDA and SQIVND (reference sequence).